The 18 T cell receptor beta chains in this list originate from one sample, sequenced in a study of blood T cells in healthy people across ages. A second PCR of 7 to 11 cycles used a sample-barcoded 5' primer and a J-beta primer mix. MiXCR, run by TCRdb on the 5' RACE reads, gives a single entry per CDR3 protein. The sample lists 600,000 or so distinct CDR3 sequences, roughly 31% occurring once. Sample: blood. The source is a woman aged 80 or over in good health.

The J gene is TRBJ1-5, the V gene TRBV5-1, with a possible D match to TRBD1 (6 bases). Looked up from germline, CDR1 is SGHRS and CDR2 is YFSETQ. The CDR3 is 14 residues long. V lost 4 bases and J 7 bases, leaving 15 bases between the germline ends. The CDR3 DNA reads as TGCGCCAGCAGCAAGGGACAAGATGGACAGCCCCAGCATTTT. Protein: CASSKGQDGQPQHF.

In this sample, this clonotype turned up a few times. This chain uses TRBV12-3 or TRBV12-4 with TRBJ2-3; possibly TRBD1 for D (5 bases). This CDR3 is 16 amino acids long. V lost 8 bases and J lost 0, with 18 bases in between. CDR3 DNA: TGTGCCAGCTCCTGGGGCTCTCCCCTAAGCACAGATACGCAGTATTTT. This gives the protein CASSWGSPLSTDTQYF.

At least ten counts were recorded for this clonotype. The chain is built from TRBV12-3 or TRBV12-4 and TRBJ2-1; TRBD2 matches at 7 bases. With 3 bases clipped from V and 7 bases from J, the junction kept 6 bases outside the gene matches. The CDR3 is made up of 14 amino acids. The chain's CDR3 is CASSFGGGGNEQFF. The CDR3 DNA reads TGTGCCAGCAGTTTTGGCGGGGGAGGGAATGAGCAGTTCTTC.

The chain uses TRBV5-1 and TRBJ1-1; 9 bases are a match to TRBD1. After removal of 5 bases from V and 5 bases from J, the junction contained 7 bases not matched to a gene. In germline, CDR1 is SGHRS, CDR2 YFSETQ. This CDR3 is built from 14 residues. The CDR3 DNA is TGCGCCAGCAGGACACAGGGGGCGCGGACTGAAGCTTTCTTT. The encoded protein is CASRTQGARTEAFF. Variable domain in full (rest from reference TRBV5-1 and TRBJ1-1): KAGVTQTPRYLIKTRGQQVTLSCSPISGHRSVSWYQQTPGQGLQFLFEYFSETQRNKGNFPGRFSGRQFSNSRSEMNVSTLELGDSALYLCASRTQGARTEAFFGQGTRLTVV.

Turning to this clonotype: Sequence at one end of the junction differs from germline and may be a read error. This rearrangement joins TRBV5-6 to TRBJ2-5; D assignment may be TRBD1 or TRBD2 (5 bases each). The CDR3 is 14 amino acids. CDR1 and CDR2 from the germline V gene are SGHDT and YYEEEE. CDR3 nucleotides: TGTGCCAGCAGCTTCGGCAGGGACCAAGAGACCCGGTACTTC. Translated: CASSFGRDQETRYF.

Of note for this clonotype: A read error may produce the germline difference seen at one junction end. The chain carries TRBV12-3 or TRBV12-4 and TRBJ2-1; 7 bases are shared with TRBD2. The CDR3 totals 14 residues. The CDR3 nucleotides are TGTGCCAGCAGACTACTAGCGACTGCAGCTGAGCAATTCTTC. It yields the protein CASRLLATAAEQFF.

This clonotype was counted at least ten times. V is TRBV5-6 and J is TRBJ2-1; no firm D call. CDR1 is SGHDT, CDR2 YYEEEE, per germline. V was cut by 5 bases and J by 0 bases, with 12 bases left in between. CDR3 length: 15 amino acids. The CDR3: CASRLSANSYNEQFF. DNA for the CDR3: TGTGCCAGCAGGTTGAGCGCGAACTCCTACAATGAGCAGTTCTTC.

The table lists this clonotype with many counts. The CDR3 loop reads CASSGTSETQYF. CDR3 coding DNA: TGTGCCAGCTCAGGGACTAGCGAGACCCAGTACTTC. The V call is TRBV18, the J call TRBJ2-5, with 9 bases that match TRBD2. The V gene end was trimmed by 5 bases and the J gene end by 5 bases; junction bases not matched to a gene: 0. The CDR3 loop spans 12 amino acids. Per germline, CDR1 KGHSH and CDR2 LQKENI. The full variable domain, with the rest looked up from reference TRBV18 and TRBJ2-5, is NAGVMQNPRHLVRRRGQEARLRCSPMKGHSHVYWYRQLPEEGLKFMVYLQKENIIDESGMPKERFSAEFPKEGPSILRIQQVVRGDSAAYFCASSGTSETQYFGPGTRLLVL.

There are many counts of this clonotype. The chain is built from TRBV18 and TRBJ2-5; D call uncertain. Between the trimmed V and J ends, which lost 6 bases and 0 bases, there was a span of 17 bases. The CDR3 runs to 16 residues. Germline values: CDR1 KGHSH, CDR2 LQKENI. Written as DNA, the CDR3 is TGTGCCAGCTCGTTTGAGATCGGAAACGACCAAGAGACCCAGTACTTC. It codes for CASSFEIGNDQETQYF.

DNA for the CDR3: TGTGCCAGCAGCTATGGCGGTCCGTTCAATGAGCAGTTCTTC. It is translated as CASSYGGPFNEQFF. The chain combines TRBV7-3 with TRBJ2-1; D is ambiguous. In germline, CDR1 is SGHTA, CDR2 FQGTGA. The CDR3 has 14 residues. Between the trimmed V and J ends, which lost 4 bases and 6 bases, there was a span of 13 bases.

J is TRBJ1-4 and V is TRBV9; TRBD1 matches at 7 bases. CDR1 SGDLS and CDR2 YYNGEE come from the germline V gene. The CDR3 length is 15 residues. Trimming took 4 bases from V and 8 from J; bases not matched to a gene: 11. The CDR3 loop reads CASSQGGRWEEKLFF. The CDR3 nucleotides are TGTGCCAGCAGCCAGGGGGGACGCTGGGAGGAAAAACTGTTTTTT.

As concerns this clonotype: This may arise from a read error, as a much more abundant clone is one base away. The chain recombines TRBV3-1 with TRBJ1-2; D not resolved. The CDR3 loop spans 12 amino acids. Germline CDR1 and CDR2: LGHDT and YNNKEL (reference sequence). The CDR3 nucleotides read TGTGCCGGCAGCCAAAGTCGGTCCGGCTACACCTTC. Translated, it gives CAGSQSRSGYTF. The whole variable domain, remainder taken from reference TRBV3-1 and TRBJ1-2, is DTAVSQTPKYLVTQMGNDKSIKCEQNLGHDTMYWYKQDSKKFLKIMFSYNNKELIINETVPNRFSPKSPDKAHLNLHINSLELGDSAVYFCAGSQSRSGYTFGSGTRLTVV.

The CDR3 protein is CASSLAALGGALHF. Here the CDR3 DNA reads TGTGCCAGCAGCTTAGCGGCCCTGGGAGGGGCCCTCCACTTT. This chain connects TRBV7-8 to TRBJ1-6; D is perhaps TRBD1 (5 bases). CDR1 and CDR2 (germline): SGHVS, FQNEAQ. The length of the CDR3 is 14 residues. V lost 0 bases and J lost 14, with 14 bases in between.

The J gene is TRBJ2-1, the V gene TRBV12-3 or TRBV12-4, with D uncertain. V was cut by 5 bases and J by 3 bases, with 8 bases left in between. The CDR3 has 13 amino acids. CDR3: CASSQDGYNEQFF. The DNA for the CDR3 is TGTGCCAGCAGTCAGGACGGCTACAATGAGCAGTTCTTC.

This clonotype was seen more than once but under ten times. The chain has TRBV5-1 and TRBJ2-3, with D possibly TRBD2 on 5 matching bases. The CDR3 has 16 residues. V shed 7 bases and J shed 0 bases, with 18 bases lying between them. Per germline, CDR1 SGHRS and CDR2 YFSETQ. The CDR3 spells CASETGFSASTDTQYF. The DNA for the CDR3 is TGCGCCAGCGAAACGGGGTTTTCCGCCAGCACAGATACGCAGTATTTT. The full variable domain, in which reference TRBV5-1 and TRBJ2-3 provide the parts outside the CDR3, is KAGVTQTPRYLIKTRGQQVTLSCSPISGHRSVSWYQQTPGQGLQFLFEYFSETQRNKGNFPGRFSGRQFSNSRSEMNVSTLELGDSALYLCASETGFSASTDTQYFGPGTRLTVL.

This clonotype has only a few counts. A much bigger clone sits one base away, suggesting this may be a read error. The chain has TRBV20-1 and TRBJ2-5, with TRBD1 identical over 11 bases. The CDR3 is 14 amino acids. V lost 3 bases and J lost 11; bases outside the gene matches: 11. In germline, CDR1 is DFQATT, CDR2 SNEGSKA (reference sequence). CDR3 in amino acids: CSASGQGAGNEQYF. CDR3 nucleotide sequence: TGCAGTGCTAGTGGACAGGGGGCAGGCAATGAGCAGTACTTC.

The rearrangement uses TRBV20-1 and TRBJ1-6; TRBD1 agrees at 9 bases. CDR3 length: 15 amino acids. Germline V gene data show CDR1 as DFQATT and CDR2 as SNEGSKA (reference sequence). The V and J ends lost 2 bases and 7 bases, in that order; junction bases with no gene match: 6. CDR3 sequence reads: CSARLDRGRNSPLHF. CDR3 in DNA: TGCAGTGCTAGATTGGACAGGGGAAGGAATTCACCCCTCCACTTT.

This clonotype was picked up many times. V usage is TRBV20-1 and J usage is TRBJ2-5; 8 positions agree with TRBD1. The length of the CDR3 is 14 residues. Per germline, CDR1 DFQATT and CDR2 SNEGSKA (reference sequence). V lost 6 bases and J lost 4; bases outside the gene matches: 10. The CDR3 is CSAGPDRGGETQYF. CDR3 DNA: TGCAGTGCCGGACCAGACAGGGGAGGAGAGACCCAGTACTTC.